What follows are 3 T cell receptor beta chains derived from one specimen sequenced in a study of CD8 T cells in Susac syndrome. It was with random hexamers that roughly 0.45 to 1 ug RNA was reverse transcribed. TCRdb re-analysed the immunoSEQ multiplex PCR reads in MiXCR, keeping a single row per CDR3 protein. Among roughly 140,000 distinct CDR3 sequences listed, approximately 95% were seen once. Sequencing was performed on CD4+ T cells from PBMCs. These receptors all come from a human donor with Susac syndrome.

This clonotype was observed a single time. The rearrangement joins TRBV20-1 to TRBJ1-1; the match to TRBD1 covers 11 bases. This CDR3 is built from 13 residues. CDR1 and CDR2 from the germline V gene are DFQATT and SNEGSKA (reference sequence). V was clipped by 3 bases and J by 3 bases; unmatched bases: 0. The CDR3 sequence: CSARGQGDTEAFF. The CDR3 nucleotides are TGCAGTGCTAGGGGACAGGGGGACACTGAAGCTTTCTTT.

The chain uses TRBV18 and TRBJ1-2; TRBD1 matches at 8 bases. Trimming removed 5 bases from V and 0 bases from J; junction bases left unmatched: 5. The CDR3 is 15 amino acids. Germline V gene lookup returns CDR1 KGHSH and CDR2 LQKENI. In DNA, the CDR3 is TGTGCCAGCTCAACCAGGGGGCCTCCTAACTATGGCTACACCTTC. Protein sequence: CASSTRGPPNYGYTF.

Only a few counts were recorded for this clonotype. The V and J genes are TRBV7-6 and TRBJ1-1, with a tentative D call TRBD1 (5 bases). The germline V and J ends were trimmed by 1 base and 0 bases, with 6 bases remaining between them. CDR1 is SGHVS and CDR2 is FNYEAQ in the germline V gene. This CDR3 has 14 amino acids. As DNA, the CDR3 is TGTGCCAGCAGCTTAGGGGGACTGAACACTGAAGCTTTCTTT. It yields the protein CASSLGGLNTEAFF. The full variable domain, its missing parts supplied by reference TRBV7-6 and TRBJ1-1, is GAGVSQSPRYKVTKRGQDVALRCDPISGHVSLYWYRQALGQGPEFLTYFNYEAQQDKSGLPNDRFSAERPEGSISTLTIQRTEQRDSAMYRCASSLGGLNTEAFFGQGTRLTVV.